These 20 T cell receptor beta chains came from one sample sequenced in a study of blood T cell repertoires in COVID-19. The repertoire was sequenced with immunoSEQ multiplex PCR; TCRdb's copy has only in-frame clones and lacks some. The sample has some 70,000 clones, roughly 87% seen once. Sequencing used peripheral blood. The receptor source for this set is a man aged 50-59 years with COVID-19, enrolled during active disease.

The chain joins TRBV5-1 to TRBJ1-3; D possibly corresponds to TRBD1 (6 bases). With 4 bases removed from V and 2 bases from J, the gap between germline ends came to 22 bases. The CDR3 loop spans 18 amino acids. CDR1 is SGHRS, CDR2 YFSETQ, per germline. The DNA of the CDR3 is TGCGCCAGCAGCCTCAATCCCCAAAACAGACAGGCTGGAAACACCATATATTTT. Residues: CASSLNPQNRQAGNTIYF.

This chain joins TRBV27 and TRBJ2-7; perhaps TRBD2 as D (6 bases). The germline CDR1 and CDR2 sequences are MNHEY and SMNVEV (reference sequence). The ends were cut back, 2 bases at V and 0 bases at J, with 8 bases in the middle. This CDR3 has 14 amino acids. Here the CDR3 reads CASSLGGSSYEQYF. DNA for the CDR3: TGTGCCAGCAGTTTAGGGGGGAGCTCCTACGAGCAGTACTTC.

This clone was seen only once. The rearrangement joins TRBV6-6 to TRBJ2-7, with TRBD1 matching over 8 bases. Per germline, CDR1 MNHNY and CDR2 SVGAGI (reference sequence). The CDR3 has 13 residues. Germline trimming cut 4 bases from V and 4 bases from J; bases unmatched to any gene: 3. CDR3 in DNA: TGTGCCAGCAGTTCCACAGGGGGATACGAGCAGTACTTC. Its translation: CASSSTGGYEQYF.

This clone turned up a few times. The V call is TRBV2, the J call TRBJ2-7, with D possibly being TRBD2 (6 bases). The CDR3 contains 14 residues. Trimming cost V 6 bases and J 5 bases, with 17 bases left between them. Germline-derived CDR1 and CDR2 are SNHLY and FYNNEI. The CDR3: CASRRESLGDEQYF. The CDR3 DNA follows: TGTGCCAGCAGACGGGAGAGCCTTGGGGACGAGCAGTACTTC. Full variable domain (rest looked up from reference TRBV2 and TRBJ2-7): EPEVTQTPSHQVTQMGQEVILRCVPISNHLYFYWYRQILGQKVEFLVSFYNNEISEKSEIFDDQFSVERPDGSNFTLKIRSTKLEDSAMYFCASRRESLGDEQYFGPGTRLTVT.

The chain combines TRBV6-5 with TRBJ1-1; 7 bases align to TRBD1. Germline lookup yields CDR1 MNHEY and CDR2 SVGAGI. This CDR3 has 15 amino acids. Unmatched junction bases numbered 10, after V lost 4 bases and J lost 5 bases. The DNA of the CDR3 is TGTGCCAGCAGTTTTGAGACAGGGTGGAGAACTGAAGCTTTCTTT. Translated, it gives CASSFETGWRTEAFF.

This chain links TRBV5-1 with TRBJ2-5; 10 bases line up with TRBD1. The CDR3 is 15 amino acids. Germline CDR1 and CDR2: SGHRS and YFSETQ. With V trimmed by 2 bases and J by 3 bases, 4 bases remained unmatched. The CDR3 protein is CASSFSGTGEETQYF. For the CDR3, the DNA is TGCGCCAGCAGCTTTTCCGGGACAGGGGAAGAGACCCAGTACTTC.

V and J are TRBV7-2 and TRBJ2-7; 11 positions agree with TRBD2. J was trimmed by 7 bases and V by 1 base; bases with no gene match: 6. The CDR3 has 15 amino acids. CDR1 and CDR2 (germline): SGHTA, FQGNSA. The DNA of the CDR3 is TGTGCCAGCAGCTTAGATCTAGCGGGGGGCTATGAGCAGTACTTC. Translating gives CASSLDLAGGYEQYF.

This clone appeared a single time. CDR3 nucleotide sequence: TGCGCCAGCAGCCAAGACAGGCTAGCGGGGTCTCAGTGGGGAGAGCTGTTTTTT. Its translation is CASSQDRLAGSQWGELFF. This chain joins TRBV4-3 and TRBJ2-2, with 9 bases matching TRBD2. The CDR3 runs 18 residues. V was pared by 0 bases and J by 11 bases, with 16 bases of the junction left unmatched. The V gene's germline CDR1 is LGHNA and CDR2 YSLEER.

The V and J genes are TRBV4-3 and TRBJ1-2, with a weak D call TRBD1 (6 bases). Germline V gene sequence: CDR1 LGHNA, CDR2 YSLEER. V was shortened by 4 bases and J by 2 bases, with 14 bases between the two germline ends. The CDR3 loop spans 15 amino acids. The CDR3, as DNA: TGCGCCAGCAGCCCCGAAACAGGGTCCAACTATGGCTACACCTTC. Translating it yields CASSPETGSNYGYTF.

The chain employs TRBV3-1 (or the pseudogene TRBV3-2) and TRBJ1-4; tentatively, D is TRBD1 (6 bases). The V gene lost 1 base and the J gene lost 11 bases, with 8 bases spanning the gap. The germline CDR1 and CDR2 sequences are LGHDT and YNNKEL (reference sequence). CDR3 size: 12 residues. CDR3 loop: CASSQGQAKLFF. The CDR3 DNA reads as TGTGCCAGCAGCCAAGGACAGGCCAAACTGTTTTTT.

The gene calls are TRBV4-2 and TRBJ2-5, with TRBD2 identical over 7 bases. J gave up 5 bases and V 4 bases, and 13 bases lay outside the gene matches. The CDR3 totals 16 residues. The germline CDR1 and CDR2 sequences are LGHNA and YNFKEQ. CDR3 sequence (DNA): TGTGCCAGCAGCCCCCGCGTGCAGCGGGAAGGTGAGACCCAGTACTTC. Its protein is CASSPRVQREGETQYF.

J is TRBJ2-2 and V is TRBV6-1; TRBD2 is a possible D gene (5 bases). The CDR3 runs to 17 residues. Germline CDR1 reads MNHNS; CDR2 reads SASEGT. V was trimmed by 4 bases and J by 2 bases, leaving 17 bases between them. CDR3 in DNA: TGTGCCAGCAGTGGCCGAGTAGGCCGGGGTAACACCGGGGAGCTGTTTTTT. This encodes CASSGRVGRGNTGELFF.

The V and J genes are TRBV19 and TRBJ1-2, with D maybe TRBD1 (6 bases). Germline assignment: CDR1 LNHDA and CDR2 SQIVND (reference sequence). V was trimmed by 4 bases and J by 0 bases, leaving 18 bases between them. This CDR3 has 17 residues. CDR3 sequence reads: CASSRRNIRGSNYGYTF. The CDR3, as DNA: TGTGCCAGTAGTAGGCGGAACATAAGGGGGTCTAACTATGGCTACACCTTC. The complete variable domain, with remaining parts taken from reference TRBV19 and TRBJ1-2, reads DGGITQSPKYLFRKEGQNVTLSCEQNLNHDAMYWYRQDPGQGLRLIYYSQIVNDFQKGDIAEGYSVSREKKESFPLTVTSAQKNPTAFYLCASSRRNIRGSNYGYTFGSGTRLTVV.

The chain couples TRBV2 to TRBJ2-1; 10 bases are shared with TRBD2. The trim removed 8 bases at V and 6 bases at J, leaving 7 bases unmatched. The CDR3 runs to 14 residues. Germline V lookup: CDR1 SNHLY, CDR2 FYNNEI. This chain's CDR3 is CASSWTSGSNEQFF. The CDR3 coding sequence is TGTGCCAGCTCCTGGACTAGCGGAAGCAATGAGCAGTTCTTC. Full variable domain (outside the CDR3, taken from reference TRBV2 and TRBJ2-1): EPEVTQTPSHQVTQMGQEVILRCVPISNHLYFYWYRQILGQKVEFLVSFYNNEISEKSEIFDDQFSVERPDGSNFTLKIRSTKLEDSAMYFCASSWTSGSNEQFFGPGTRLTVL.

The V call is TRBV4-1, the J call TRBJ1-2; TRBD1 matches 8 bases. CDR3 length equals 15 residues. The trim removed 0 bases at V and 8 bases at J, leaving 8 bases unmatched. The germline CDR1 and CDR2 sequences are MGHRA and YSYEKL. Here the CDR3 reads CASSQDNQGARGYTF. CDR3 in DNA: TGCGCCAGCAGCCAAGATAACCAGGGGGCACGGGGCTACACCTTC.

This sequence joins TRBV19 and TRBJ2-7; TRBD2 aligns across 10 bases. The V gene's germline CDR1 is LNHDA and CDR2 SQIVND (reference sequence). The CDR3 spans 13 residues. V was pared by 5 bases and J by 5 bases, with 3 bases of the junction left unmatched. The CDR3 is CASSLGLANEQYF. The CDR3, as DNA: TGTGCCAGTAGTCTGGGACTAGCGAACGAGCAGTACTTC. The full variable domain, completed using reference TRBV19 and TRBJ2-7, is DGGITQSPKYLFRKEGQNVTLSCEQNLNHDAMYWYRQDPGQGLRLIYYSQIVNDFQKGDIAEGYSVSREKKESFPLTVTSAQKNPTAFYLCASSLGLANEQYFGPGTRLTVT.

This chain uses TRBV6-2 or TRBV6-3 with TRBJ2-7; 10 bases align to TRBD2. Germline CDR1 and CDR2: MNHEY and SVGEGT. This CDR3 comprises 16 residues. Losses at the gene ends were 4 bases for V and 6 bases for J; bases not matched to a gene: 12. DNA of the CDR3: TGTGCCAGCAGTTCCATTTATAGCGGGAGGAGGGGCGAGCAGTACTTC. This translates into CASSSIYSGRRGEQYF.

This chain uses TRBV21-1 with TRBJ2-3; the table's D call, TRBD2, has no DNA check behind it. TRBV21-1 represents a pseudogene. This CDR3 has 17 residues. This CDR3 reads CASSTQKLAPVTDTQYF. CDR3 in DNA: TGTGCCAGCAGCACACAAAAACTAGCTCCGGTTACAGATACGCAGTATTTT.

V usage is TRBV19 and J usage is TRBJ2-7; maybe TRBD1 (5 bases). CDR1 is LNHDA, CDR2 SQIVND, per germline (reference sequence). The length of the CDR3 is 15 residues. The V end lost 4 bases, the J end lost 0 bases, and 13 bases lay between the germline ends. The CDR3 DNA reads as TGTGCCAGTAGTAGCGCCCCAGGGCACTCCTACGAGCAGTACTTC. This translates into CASSSAPGHSYEQYF. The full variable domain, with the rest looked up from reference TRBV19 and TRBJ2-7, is DGGITQSPKYLFRKEGQNVTLSCEQNLNHDAMYWYRQDPGQGLRLIYYSQIVNDFQKGDIAEGYSVSREKKESFPLTVTSAQKNPTAFYLCASSSAPGHSYEQYFGPGTRLTVT.

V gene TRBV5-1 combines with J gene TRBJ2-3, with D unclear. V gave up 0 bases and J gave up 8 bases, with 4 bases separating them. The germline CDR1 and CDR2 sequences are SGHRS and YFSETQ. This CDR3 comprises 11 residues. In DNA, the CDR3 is TGCGCCAGCAGCTTGGTAGCTACGCAGTATTTT. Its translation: CASSLVATQYF.